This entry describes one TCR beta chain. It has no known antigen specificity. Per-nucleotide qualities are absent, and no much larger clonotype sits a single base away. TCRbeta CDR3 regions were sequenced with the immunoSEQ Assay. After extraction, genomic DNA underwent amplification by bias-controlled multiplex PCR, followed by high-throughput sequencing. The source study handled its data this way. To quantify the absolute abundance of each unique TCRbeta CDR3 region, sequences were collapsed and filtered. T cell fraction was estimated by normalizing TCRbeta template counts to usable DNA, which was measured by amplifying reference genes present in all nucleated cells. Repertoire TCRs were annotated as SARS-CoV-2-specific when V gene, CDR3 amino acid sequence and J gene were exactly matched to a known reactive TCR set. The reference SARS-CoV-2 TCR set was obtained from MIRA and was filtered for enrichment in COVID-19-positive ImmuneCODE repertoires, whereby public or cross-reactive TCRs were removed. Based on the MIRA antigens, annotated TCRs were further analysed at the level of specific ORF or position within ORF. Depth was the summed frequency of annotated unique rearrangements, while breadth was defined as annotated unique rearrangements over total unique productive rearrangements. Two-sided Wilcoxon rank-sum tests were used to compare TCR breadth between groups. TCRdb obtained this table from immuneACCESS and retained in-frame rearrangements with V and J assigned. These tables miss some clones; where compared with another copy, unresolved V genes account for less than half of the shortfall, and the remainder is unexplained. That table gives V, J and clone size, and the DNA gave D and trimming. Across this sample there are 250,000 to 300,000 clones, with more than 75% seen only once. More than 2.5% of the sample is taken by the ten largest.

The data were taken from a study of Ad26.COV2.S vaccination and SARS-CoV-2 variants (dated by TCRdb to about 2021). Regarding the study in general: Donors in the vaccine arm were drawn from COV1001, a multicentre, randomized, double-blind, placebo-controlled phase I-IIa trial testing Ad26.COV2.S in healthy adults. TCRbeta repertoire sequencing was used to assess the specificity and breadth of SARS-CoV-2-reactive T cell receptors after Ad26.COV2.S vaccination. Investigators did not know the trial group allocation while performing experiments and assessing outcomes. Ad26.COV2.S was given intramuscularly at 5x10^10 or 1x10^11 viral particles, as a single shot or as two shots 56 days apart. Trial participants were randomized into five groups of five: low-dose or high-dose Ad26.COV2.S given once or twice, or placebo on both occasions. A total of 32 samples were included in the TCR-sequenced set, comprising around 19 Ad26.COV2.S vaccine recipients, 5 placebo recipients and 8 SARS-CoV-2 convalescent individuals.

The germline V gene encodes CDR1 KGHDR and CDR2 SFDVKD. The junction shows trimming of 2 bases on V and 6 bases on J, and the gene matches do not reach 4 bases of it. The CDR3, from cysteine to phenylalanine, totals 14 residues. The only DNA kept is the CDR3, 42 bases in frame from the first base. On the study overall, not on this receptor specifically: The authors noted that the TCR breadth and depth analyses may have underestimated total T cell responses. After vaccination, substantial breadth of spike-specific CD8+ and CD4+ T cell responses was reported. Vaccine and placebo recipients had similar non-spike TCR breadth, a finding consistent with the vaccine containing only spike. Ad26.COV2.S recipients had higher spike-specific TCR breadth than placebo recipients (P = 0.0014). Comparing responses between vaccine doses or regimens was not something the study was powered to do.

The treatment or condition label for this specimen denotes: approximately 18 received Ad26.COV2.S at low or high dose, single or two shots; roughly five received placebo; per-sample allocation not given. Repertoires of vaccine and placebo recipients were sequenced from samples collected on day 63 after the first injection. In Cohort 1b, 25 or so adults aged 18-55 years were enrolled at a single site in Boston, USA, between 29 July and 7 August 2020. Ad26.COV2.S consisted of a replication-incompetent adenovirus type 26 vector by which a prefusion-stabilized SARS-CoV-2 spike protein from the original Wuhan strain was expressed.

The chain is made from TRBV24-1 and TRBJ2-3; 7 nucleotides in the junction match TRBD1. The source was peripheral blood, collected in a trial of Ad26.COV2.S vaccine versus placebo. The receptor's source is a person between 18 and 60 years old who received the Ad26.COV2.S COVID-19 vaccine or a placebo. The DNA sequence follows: TGTGCCACCAGTGATTCCAGGGGGTCTGATACGCAGTATTTT. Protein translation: CATSDSRGSDTQYF.